Listed here is a single T cell receptor beta chain. Its antigen target is currently unknown. Base qualities are missing; no much larger clone stands one base away. This specimen belongs to a study of blood T cell repertoires in COVID-19 (TCRdb year 2020). Background on the whole study: The collaborator samples originated in the United States, Italy and Spain and spanned the acute and convalescent phases of COVID-19. Where available, HLA class I and class II types were taken from metadata supplied by the sample provider and were not determined by assay-based typing. Nearly every sample came with metadata listing a de-identified subject ID, COVID-19 status, age in years and sex. The dataset comprised deeply sampled blood TCRbeta repertoires from subjects exposed to, actively infected with, or recovered from COVID-19. Samples were obtained from the ongoing ImmuneRACE study (first 160 participants) and from 950 to 1,500 subjects provided by 6 global collaborators. The repertoires were made available in a free public database intended to serve as a resource for research on the immune response to SARS-CoV-2. The material from the prospective study consisted of cDNA or gDNA derived from T cells, B-cell-depleted T cells, or PBMCs. Points the paper makes about the study in general: How much clinical and demographic metadata was included differed by source and by participant, and the metadata was provided uncurated.

The germline ends are 2 bases apart after V is trimmed by 2 bases and J by 5 bases. The CDR3 runs 11 amino acids, cysteine and phenylalanine included. Left in the record is the CDR3 DNA by itself, 33 bases read in frame from the first base. The CDR1 and CDR2 encoded by the germline V gene are SGHTA and FQGNSA. TCRbeta CDR3 regions were amplified from genomic DNA using the immunoSEQ Assay, a bias-controlled multiplex PCR. The authors processed their data as follows. The number of nucleated cells in each sample was estimated from the amplification of reference gene primers within the assay. To quantify the absolute abundance of each unique TCRbeta CDR3 rearrangement, sequence reads were collapsed and filtered. For each sample, productive Simpson clonality was calculated as the square root of Simpson's diversity index across productive rearrangements. TCRdb mirrors the immuneACCESS table, restricted to in-frame sequences. Some clones are absent from its copies; in checked studies, under half trace to an unresolved V gene, and the reason for the others is unknown. The V and J calls and clone size are taken from that table; D and trimming were inferred from the DNA. This sample gives about 38,000 clones in total; 70% to 90% of them show up just once. The ten largest account for under 5% of the sample.

One collaborating source in Seattle enrolled patients during active infection and followed them longitudinally through the course of disease. Whole blood was collected in K2EDTA tubes by collaborating institutions according to the institutions' own protocols. Collaborator samples were shipped for TCRbeta analysis as frozen whole blood, isolated PBMCs, or DNA extracted from either sample type. The specimen sequenced was peripheral blood. The rearrangement combines TRBV7-2 with TRBJ2-3; no D segment can be confidently identified. The TCR originated in a man aged 55 to 70 with COVID-19, enrolled during active disease. The DNA sequence is as follows: TGTGCCAGCAGCTTACAAGATACGCAGTATTTT. Its translation is CASSLQDTQYF.